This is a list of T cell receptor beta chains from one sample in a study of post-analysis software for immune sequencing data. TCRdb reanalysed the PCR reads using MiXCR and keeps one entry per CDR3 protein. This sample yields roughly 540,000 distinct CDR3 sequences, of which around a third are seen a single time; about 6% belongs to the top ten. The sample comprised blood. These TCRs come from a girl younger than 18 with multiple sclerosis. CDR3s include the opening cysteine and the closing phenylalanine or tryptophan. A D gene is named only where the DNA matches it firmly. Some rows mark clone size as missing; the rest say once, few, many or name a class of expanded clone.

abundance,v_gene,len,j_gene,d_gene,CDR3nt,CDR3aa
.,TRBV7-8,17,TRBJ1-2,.,TGTGCCAGCAGACTTGACAGGTTGGCCTATCCTGACTATGGCTACACCTTC,CASRLDRLAYPDYGYTF
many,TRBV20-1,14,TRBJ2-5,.,TGCAGTGCTAGCGGGGGCCGCTATATAGAGACCCAGTACTTC,CSASGGRYIETQYF
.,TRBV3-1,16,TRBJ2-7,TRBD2,TGTGCCAGCAGCCACCTCGGACTAGGGTTCTACAATGAGCAGTACTTC,CASSHLGLGFYNEQYF
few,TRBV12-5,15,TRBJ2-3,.,TGTGCTAGTGGGGAAGGCATATCGGGGTCAGGTACGCAGTATTTT,CASGEGISGSGTQYF
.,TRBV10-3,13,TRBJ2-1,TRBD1,TGTGCCATCAGTGGGGACAGGGGAAATGAGCAGTTCTTC,CAISGDRGNEQFF
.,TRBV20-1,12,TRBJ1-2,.,TGCAGTTTCAGGGACGGTATCTATGGCTACACCTTC,CSFRDGIYGYTF
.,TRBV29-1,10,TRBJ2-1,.,TGCAGCGTTAACGACAATGAGCAGTTCTTC,CSVNDNEQFF
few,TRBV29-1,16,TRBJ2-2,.,TGCAGCGTTGAAGGGGGGACGGATACGAACACCGGGGAGCTGTTTTTT,CSVEGGTDTNTGELFF
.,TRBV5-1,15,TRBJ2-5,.,TGCGCCAGCAGCTTGGGGGTGAGCCCTCCAGAGACCCAGTACTTC,CASSLGVSPPETQYF
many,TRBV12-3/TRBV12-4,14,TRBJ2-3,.,TGTGCCAGCAGTCCCACAGTTACCGCAGATACGGAATATTTT,CASSPTVTADTEYF
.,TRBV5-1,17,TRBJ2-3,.,TGCGCCAGCAGCTGGGAACTAGCTTTGACTAGCACAGATACGCAGTATTTT,CASSWELALTSTDTQYF
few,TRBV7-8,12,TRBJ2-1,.,TGTGCCAGCAGCTTACGAGGTACTGAGCAGTTCTTC,CASSLRGTEQFF
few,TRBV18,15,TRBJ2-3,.,TGTGCCAGCTCACCACCCGTAGGGAATTCAGATACGCAGTATTTT,CASSPPVGNSDTQYF
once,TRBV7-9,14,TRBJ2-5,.,TGTGCCAGCAGCTTAGAGGGCTACCAAGAGACCCAGTACTTC,CASSLEGYQETQYF
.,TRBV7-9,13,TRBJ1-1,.,TGTGCCAGCGGCCTAACTCTGGGGGTTGAAGCTTTCTTT,CASGLTLGVEAFF
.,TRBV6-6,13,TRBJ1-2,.,TGTGCCAGCAGTCTAAATTCAATGGGAGGCTACACCTTC,CASSLNSMGGYTF
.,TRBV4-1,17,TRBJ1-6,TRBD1,TGCGCCAGCAGCCAAGGAATCTTGGACAGGAGGAATTCACCCCTCCACTTT,CASSQGILDRRNSPLHF
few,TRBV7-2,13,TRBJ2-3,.,TGTGCCAGCATTAGATCTTACACAGATACGCAGTATTTT,CASIRSYTDTQYF
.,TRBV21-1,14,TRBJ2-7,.,TGTGCCAGCAGCAAAGGGGGAGGGACCTACGAGCAGTACTTC,CASSKGGGTYEQYF
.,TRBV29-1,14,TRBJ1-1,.,TGCAGCACCGCCGGGACAATAATGAACACTGAAGCTTTCTTT,CSTAGTIMNTEAFF
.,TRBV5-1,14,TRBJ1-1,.,TGCGCCAGCAGTCCGGGGACGGCAAACACTGAAACTTTCTTT,CASSPGTANTETFF
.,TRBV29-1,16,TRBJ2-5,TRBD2,TGCAGCGTTGAAGACCCCCTAGCGGGGGGACCCAATAAGCAGTACTTC,CSVEDPLAGGPNKQYF
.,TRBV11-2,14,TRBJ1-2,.,TGTGCCAGCAGCTTAATACCCGACAGCTATGGCTACACCTTC,CASSLIPDSYGYTF
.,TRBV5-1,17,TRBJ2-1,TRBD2,TGCGCCAGCAGCTTGGGACTAGCGGGGGGAACCTACAATAAGCAGTTCTTC,CASSLGLAGGTYNKQFF
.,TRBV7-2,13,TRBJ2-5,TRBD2,TGTGCCAGCAGCTCAGGGCCCCTAGCGGACGAGTACTTC,CASSSGPLADEYF
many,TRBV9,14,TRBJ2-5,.,TGTGCCAGCAGCGTAGTGAGGACGACGGAGACCCAGTACTTC,CASSVVRTTETQYF
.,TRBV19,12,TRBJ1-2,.,TGTGCCAGTAGTAACCGACTGAGTGGCTACACCTTC,CASSNRLSGYTF
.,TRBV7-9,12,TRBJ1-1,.,TGTGCCAGCAGCCAGGTCGGGTCTGAAGCTTTCTTT,CASSQVGSEAFF
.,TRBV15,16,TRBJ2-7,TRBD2,TGTGCCACCAGCAGAAGCGGGACCGAAAGCTCCTACGAGCAGTACTTC,CATSRSGTESSYEQYF
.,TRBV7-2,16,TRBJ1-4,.,TGTGCCAGCAGCTTAGCTACCGGGGCCGGGGGTGAAAAACTGTTTTTT,CASSLATGAGGEKLFF
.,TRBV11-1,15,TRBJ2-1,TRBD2,TGTGCCAGCAGCTCCGGGCCTAGCGGGGTCAATGAGCAGTTCTTC,CASSSGPSGVNEQFF
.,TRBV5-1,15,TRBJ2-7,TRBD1,TGCGCCAGCAGCTTGAGAGAGGGGGCCCACTACGAGCAGTACTTC,CASSLREGAHYEQYF
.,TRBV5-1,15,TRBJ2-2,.,TGCGCCAGCAGCTTGGGGACGGCCAACACCGGGGAGCTGTTTTTT,CASSLGTANTGELFF
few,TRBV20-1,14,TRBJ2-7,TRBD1,TGCAGTGCCCACGCTACAGGGGGCTACTACGAGCAGTACTTC,CSAHATGGYYEQYF
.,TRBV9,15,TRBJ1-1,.,TGTGCCAGCAGCGTAGAAACAGCCTTGAACACTGAAGCTTTCTTT,CASSVETALNTEAFF
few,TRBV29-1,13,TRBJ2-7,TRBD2,TGCAGCGTTGAAGTGGCGGGGGGGAGCGAGCAGTACTTC,CSVEVAGGSEQYF
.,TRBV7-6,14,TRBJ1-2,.,TGTGCCAGCAGCTTGACAGCAATAGGAAAGGGCTACACCTTC,CASSLTAIGKGYTF
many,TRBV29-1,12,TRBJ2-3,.,TGCAGCGTTGATCCGGGAACAGATACGCAGTATTTT,CSVDPGTDTQYF
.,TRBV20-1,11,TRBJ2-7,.,TGCAGTGCTAGTAGGGGCTACGAGCAGTACTTC,CSASRGYEQYF
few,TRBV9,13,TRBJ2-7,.,TGTGCCAGCAGCGCTACGAGCACCTACGAGCAGTACTTC,CASSATSTYEQYF
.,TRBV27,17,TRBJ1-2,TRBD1,TGTGCCAGCAGTCCTTACCCGAACTACAGGGGGCAAGCGGGCTACACCTTC,CASSPYPNYRGQAGYTF
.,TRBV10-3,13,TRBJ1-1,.,TGTGCCATCAGGACAGACCTTAACACTGAAGCTTTCTTT,CAIRTDLNTEAFF
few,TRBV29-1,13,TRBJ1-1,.,TGCAGCGTGCACGGACACCAGGACACTGAAGCTTTCTTT,CSVHGHQDTEAFF
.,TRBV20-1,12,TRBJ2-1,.,TGCAGTGCTAAAGTGGAGACTAATGAGCAGTTCTTC,CSAKVETNEQFF
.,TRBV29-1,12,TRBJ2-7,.,TGCAGCGTTGAAACAGGGTTCCACGAGCAGTACTTC,CSVETGFHEQYF
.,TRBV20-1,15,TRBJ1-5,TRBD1,TGCAGTGCTAGAGGGGGACAGGGAAGAAATCAGCCCCAGCATTTT,CSARGGQGRNQPQHF
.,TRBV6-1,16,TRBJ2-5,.,TGTGCCAGCAGTGAAGACCCGAACAGGGTCCGAGAGACCCAGTACTTC,CASSEDPNRVRETQYF
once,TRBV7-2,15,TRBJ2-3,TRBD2,TGTGCCAGCAGTTTACTAGCGGGATTCACAGATACGCAGTATTTT,CASSLLAGFTDTQYF
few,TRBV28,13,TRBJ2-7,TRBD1,TGTGCCAGCAGAGGGACAGGACTCTACGAGCAGTACTTC,CASRGTGLYEQYF
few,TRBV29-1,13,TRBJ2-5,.,TGCAGCGTTGAACTCGACACACAAGAGACCCAGTACTTC,CSVELDTQETQYF
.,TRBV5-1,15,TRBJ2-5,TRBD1,TGCGCCAGCAGCAATGGACAGGTCCGACAAGAGACCCAGTACTTC,CASSNGQVRQETQYF
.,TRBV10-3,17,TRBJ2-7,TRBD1,TGTGCCATCAGTGAGGCCAGGACAGGGTTCTACTCCTACGAGCAGTACTTC,CAISEARTGFYSYEQYF
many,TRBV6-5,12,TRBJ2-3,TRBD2,TGTGCGACTAGCCGCTCCACAGATACGCAGTATTTT,CATSRSTDTQYF
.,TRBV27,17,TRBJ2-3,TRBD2,TGTGCCAGCAGTTTAGATGCGGGGCCAGGGAGGGGAGATACGCGGTATTTT,CASSLDAGPGRGDTRYF
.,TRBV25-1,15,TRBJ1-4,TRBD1,TGTGCCAGCAGCACGTCCAGGGGGCTGGGGGAAAAACTGTTTTTT,CASSTSRGLGEKLFF